Below are 5 T cell receptor beta chains sequenced from a single sample in a study of T cell repertoires in cytomegalovirus infection. For these receptors, no antigen is known. TCRdb ran MiXCR on the reads and lists one entry per CDR3 protein. The data contain a few hundred thousand distinct CDR3 sequences, 35% to 50% of them singletons. The input for sequencing was cultured PBMCs, taken from culture after CMV antigen stimulation. The receptors shown here come from a human donor in good health (CMV status not recorded). Some clones in this sample may be carry-over from other donors' samples.

V and J are TRBV2 and TRBJ1-4; a possible D gene is TRBD1 (6 bases). Germline V gene sequence: CDR1 SNHLY, CDR2 FYNNEI. V was trimmed by 5 bases and J by 8 bases, leaving 15 bases between them. The CDR3 loop spans 14 amino acids. The CDR3 bases are TGTGCCAGCAGTTTACAGGGAGGTCGCGAAAAACTGTTTTTT. It specifies CASSLQGGREKLFF.

This clonotype occurred many times. This chain joins TRBV7-2 and TRBJ2-3; TRBD1 might be the D (6 bases). The CDR3 has 12 residues. Trimming left V 4 bases short and J 6 bases short, with 8 bases between. Germline V gene sequence: CDR1 SGHTA, CDR2 FQGNSA. The CDR3 nucleotides are TGTGCCAGCAGCTACAGGGCCGATACGCAGTATTTT. Encoded protein: CASSYRADTQYF.

J is TRBJ1-1 and V is TRBV12-3 or TRBV12-4; TRBD1 agrees at 7 bases. V shed 6 bases, J shed 0 bases, and the junction held 7 bases outside the gene matches. The CDR3 has 15 residues. This CDR3 is CASRQGDYVNTEAFF. The DNA of the CDR3 is TGTGCCAGCAGGCAGGGGGATTATGTGAACACTGAAGCTTTCTTT.

This clonotype was picked up a small number of times. This chain joins TRBV7-6 and TRBJ2-2; 14 bases align to TRBD2. CDR1 and CDR2 from the germline V gene are SGHVS and FNYEAQ. Trimming at V came to 6 bases and at J to 1 base, leaving 16 bases not matched to a gene. The CDR3 extends over 21 amino acids. The CDR3 nucleotides are TGTGCCAGCAGTTTCCCCGGGACTAGCGGGAGATCCCCACTGAACACCGGGGAGCTGTTTTTT. Translation: CASSFPGTSGRSPLNTGELFF.

The J gene is TRBJ1-4, the V gene TRBV12-3 or TRBV12-4, with D perhaps TRBD1 (5 bases). V was trimmed by 2 bases and J by 7 bases, leaving 11 bases between them. This CDR3 has 14 amino acids. In DNA, the CDR3 is TGTGCCAGCAGTTTACAGGGTTCTCGTGAAAAACTGTTTTTT. This sequence encodes CASSLQGSREKLFF.